These 28 T cell receptor beta chains originate from one sample sequenced in a study of blood T cell repertoires in COVID-19. Measured with immunoSEQ multiplex PCR; TCRdb has only the in-frame clones, and not every one. Of 250,000 to 300,000 clones listed, under 90% were seen once; the top ten hold 2.5% to 3%. Sequencing used peripheral blood. The receptors derive from a woman in her sixties or seventies with active or convalescent COVID-19.

The chain has TRBV3-1 (or the pseudogene TRBV3-2) and TRBJ2-5; TRBD2 agrees at 9 bases. The CDR3 runs to 13 residues. Germline CDR1 LGHDT, CDR2 YNNKEL (reference sequence). The ends lost 7 bases at V and 6 bases at J; junction bases unmatched: 6. The CDR3 region is CASTGTSPQTQYF. The CDR3, as DNA: TGTGCCAGCACCGGGACTAGCCCGCAGACCCAGTACTTC.

The chain joins TRBV7-6 to TRBJ1-5, with D possibly TRBD1 on 6 matching bases. With 5 bases removed from V and 3 bases from J, the gap between germline ends came to 17 bases. The CDR3 covers 16 residues. CDR1 and CDR2 from the germline V gene are SGHVS and FNYEAQ. CDR3 sequence (DNA): TGTGCCAGCAGCCCCCAGGGGAGGGGGGACAATCAGCCCCAGCATTTT. It codes for CASSPQGRGDNQPQHF.

The V and J genes are TRBV6-5 and TRBJ2-1; D is perhaps TRBD1 (6 bases). Germline lookup yields CDR1 MNHEY and CDR2 SVGAGI. V was shortened by 8 bases and J by 3 bases, with 14 bases between the two germline ends. CDR3 length: 14 residues. The CDR3 region is CASLSTGYYNEQFF. CDR3 coding DNA: TGTGCCAGCCTATCAACAGGGTACTACAATGAGCAGTTCTTC.

This chain connects TRBV18 to TRBJ1-3; 8 bases are a match to TRBD1. The V and J ends lost 3 bases and 4 bases, in that order; junction bases with no gene match: 8. Germline values: CDR1 KGHSH, CDR2 LQKENI. CDR3 size: 16 residues. For the CDR3, the DNA is TGTGCCAGCTCACCTGCTGGGACAGGACTCGGAAACACCATATATTTT. Translated: CASSPAGTGLGNTIYF.

The rearrangement uses TRBV19 and TRBJ2-2, with D tentatively TRBD1 (5 bases). Trimming removed 4 bases at V and 0 bases at J, with 9 bases between. The CDR3 covers 15 residues. CDR1 and CDR2 (germline): LNHDA, SQIVND (reference sequence). The CDR3 reads CASSNTGTNTGELFF. The CDR3 DNA reads as TGTGCCAGTAGTAACACAGGAACGAACACCGGGGAGCTGTTTTTT.

The genes are TRBV5-1 and TRBJ2-2; D is uncertain. Per the germline V gene, CDR1 is SGHRS and CDR2 is YFSETQ. V dropped 1 base and J dropped 1 base, with 11 bases sitting between them. This CDR3 has 16 residues. The CDR3 DNA follows: TGCGCCAGCAGCTTGTCCCCGACATTGAACACCGGGGAGCTGTTTTTT. Amino acid sequence: CASSLSPTLNTGELFF.

This clone was detected only a few times. V gene TRBV10-3 combines with J gene TRBJ1-3, with D tentatively TRBD1 (6 bases). This CDR3 has 14 residues. The germline CDR1 and CDR2 sequences are ENHRY and SYGVKD. Trimming cost V 11 bases and J 0 bases, with 14 bases left between them. As DNA, the CDR3 is TGTGCCGCCCGGGGACAAATCTCTGGAAACACCATATATTTT. Translation gives CAARGQISGNTIYF.

The chain links TRBV18 to TRBJ2-1; tentatively, D is TRBD2 (6 bases). Trimming removed 6 bases at V and 11 bases at J, with 14 bases between. The CDR3 has 12 amino acids. From germline, CDR1 is KGHSH and CDR2 LQKENI. The CDR3 DNA follows: TGTGCCAGCTCCCCCGGCGGGGACCAGCAGTTCTTC. Its protein product is CASSPGGDQQFF.

DNA of the CDR3: TGTGCCAGCACCGCTGTGGGTCGCGGCACTGAAGCTTTCTTT. The encoded protein is CASTAVGRGTEAFF. The V and J genes are TRBV7-8 and TRBJ1-1; D is ambiguous. The CDR3 extends over 14 amino acids. Germline loops: CDR1 SGHVS, CDR2 FQNEAQ. The ends were cut back, 7 bases at V and 4 bases at J, with 16 bases in the middle.

The chain recombines TRBV2 with TRBJ1-1; maybe TRBD1 (5 bases). Trimming shortened V by 3 bases and J by 11 bases, and 19 bases separated the two germline ends. There are 14 residues in the CDR3. The germline gives CDR1 SNHLY, CDR2 FYNNEI. The CDR3 is CASSDPGGPPTAFF. The CDR3 coding sequence is TGTGCCAGCAGTGACCCGGGGGGTCCACCAACCGCTTTCTTT.

This chain links TRBV9 with TRBJ2-7, with 7 bases matching TRBD1. V lost 0 bases and J lost 5; bases outside the gene matches: 8. This CDR3 comprises 15 residues. CDR1 and CDR2 (germline): SGDLS, YYNGEE. CDR3: CASSVGAGGRDEQYF. The CDR3 DNA is TGTGCCAGCAGCGTAGGGGCAGGGGGTCGGGACGAGCAGTACTTC.

This clone is a singleton in its sample. V gene TRBV6-6 combines with J gene TRBJ2-7, with 12 bases lining up with TRBD1. The V segment lost 7 bases and the J segment 6 bases; nucleotides outside the gene matches: 10. Germline CDR1 reads MNHNY; CDR2 reads SVGAGI (reference sequence). This CDR3 contains 15 residues. CDR3 in amino acids: CASTNGDRGPREQYF. The CDR3 region has the DNA TGTGCCAGCACCAACGGGGACAGGGGGCCCCGCGAGCAGTACTTC.

This clone was observed once. V gene TRBV14 combines with J gene TRBJ2-1; 9 nucleotides line up with TRBD2. This CDR3 contains 16 residues. CDR1 is SGHDN and CDR2 is FVKESK in the germline V gene. Trimming removed 1 base from V and 6 bases from J; junction bases left unmatched: 7. The CDR3 region has the DNA TGTGCCAGCAGCCAAGTTTGGCGGGGGGGCTCCAATGAGCAGTTCTTC. Amino acids: CASSQVWRGGSNEQFF.

This sequence joins TRBV30 and TRBJ2-5; D is possibly TRBD1 (6 bases). Trimming shortened V by 4 bases and J by 2 bases, and 14 bases separated the two germline ends. This CDR3 has 14 amino acids. From germline, CDR1 is GTSNPN and CDR2 SVGIG (reference sequence). In nucleotides, the CDR3 is TGTGCCTGGACCTCCGGGACAACACAAGAGACCCAGTACTTC. It is translated as CAWTSGTTQETQYF.

This clone has only one observation. The rearrangement joins TRBV6-2 or TRBV6-3 to TRBJ1-5; D might be TRBD1 (6 bases). V was shortened by 4 bases and J by 2 bases, with 12 bases between the two germline ends. This CDR3 has 15 amino acids. The V gene's germline CDR1 is MNHEY and CDR2 SVGEGT. The CDR3 loop is CASSSTRTGNQPQHF. The CDR3 coding sequence is TGTGCCAGCAGTTCCACTCGGACAGGCAATCAGCCCCAGCATTTT.

CDR3 loop: CASSQDEQGAWYEAFF. In DNA form, the CDR3 reads TGTGCCAGCAGCCAAGACGAGCAGGGGGCCTGGTATGAAGCTTTCTTT. The chain links TRBV14 to TRBJ1-1; TRBD1 agrees at 8 bases. The trim removed 0 bases at V and 7 bases at J, leaving 10 bases unmatched. CDR3 length: 16 amino acids. Germline CDR1 is SGHDN and CDR2 is FVKESK.

This clone has just one count. The chain carries TRBV5-6 and TRBJ1-2, with 7 bases identical to TRBD1. With V trimmed by 0 bases and J by 8 bases, 4 bases remained unmatched. The CDR3 runs to 13 residues. Germline V CDR1 and CDR2: SGHDT, YYEEEE. The CDR3 spells CASSLVRGQGYTF. The CDR3 DNA sequence: TGTGCCAGCAGCTTGGTGAGGGGGCAGGGCTACACCTTC.

The chain combines TRBV27 with TRBJ1-2; D is unresolved. The germline V gene encodes CDR1 MNHEY and CDR2 SMNVEV (reference sequence). CDR3 length equals 14 residues. Trimming shortened V by 2 bases and J by 5 bases, and 12 bases separated the two germline ends. The CDR3, as DNA: TGTGCCAGCAGTTTACGACACGGTGGATATGGCTACACCTTC. This gives the protein CASSLRHGGYGYTF.

The chain joins TRBV11-2 to TRBJ2-7; no clear D. The CDR3 is made up of 13 amino acids. Trimming took off 3 bases at V and 0 bases at J, with 6 bases between the two ends. From germline, CDR1 is SGHAT and CDR2 FQNNGV. The CDR3 loop is CASSFFSSYEQYF. DNA for the CDR3: TGTGCCAGCAGCTTCTTTTCCTCCTACGAGCAGTACTTC.

In this sample, this clone turned up a few times. The chain is built from TRBV9 and TRBJ1-5, with D maybe TRBD1 (5 bases). This CDR3 contains 14 residues. From germline, CDR1 is SGDLS and CDR2 YYNGEE. Trimming left V 3 bases short and J 2 bases short, with 9 bases between. The CDR3 protein is CASSEGYGNQPQHF. CDR3 nucleotides: TGTGCCAGCAGCGAGGGGTATGGCAATCAGCCCCAGCATTTT.

In its sample, this clone was seen a few times. One end of the junction varies from germline; a read error may be responsible. CDR3 loop: CASSQGRTGTF. CDR3 nucleotide sequence: TGTGCCAGCAGCCAAGGGCGGACAGGTACTTTT. The chain carries TRBV3-1 (or the pseudogene TRBV3-2) and TRBJ1-1; 7 bases align to TRBD1. The CDR3 contains 11 residues. Germline CDR1 and CDR2: LGHDT and YNNKEL (reference sequence).

This chain connects TRBV16 to TRBJ2-1; maybe TRBD1 (6 bases). Between the trimmed V and J ends, which lost 2 bases and 8 bases, there was a span of 10 bases. The CDR3 consists of 13 residues. Germline CDR1 and CDR2: KGHSY and FQNENV. The CDR3 here is CASSQAGVDEQFF. Written as DNA, the CDR3 is TGTGCCAGCAGCCAAGCAGGGGTCGATGAGCAGTTCTTC.

This sequence joins TRBV11-2 and TRBJ2-1; TRBD2 agrees at 8 bases. The J segment lost 9 bases and the V segment lost 0 bases, leaving 13 bases of the junction unmatched. The germline V gene has CDR1 SGHAT and CDR2 FQNNGV. The CDR3 extends over 17 amino acids. CDR3 in amino acids: CASSLDLTRGVKGEQFF. The CDR3 DNA reads as TGTGCCAGCAGCTTAGATCTTACGCGGGGGGTGAAGGGTGAGCAGTTCTTC.

This clone was recorded only once. The chain has TRBV29-1 and TRBJ2-5, with D perhaps matching TRBD1 (6 bases). The CDR3 length is 13 residues. Looked up from germline, CDR1 is SQVTM and CDR2 is ANQGSEA. V was cut by 3 bases and J by 4 bases, with 12 bases left in between. CDR3 nucleotides: TGCAGCGTTGACTGGGAAGGGGGAGAGACCCAGTACTTC. Amino acid sequence: CSVDWEGGETQYF.

This clone was found a few times. V and J are TRBV13 and TRBJ2-7, with 7 bases identical to TRBD2. The length of the CDR3 is 14 residues. Germline CDR1 and CDR2: PRHDT and FYEKMQ (reference sequence). Germline trimming cut 0 bases from V and 3 bases from J; bases unmatched to any gene: 2. CDR3 region: CASSLGTSLYEQYF. The CDR3 nucleotides read TGTGCCAGCAGCTTAGGGACTAGCCTCTACGAGCAGTACTTC.

The chain links TRBV11-2 to TRBJ2-7; the D gene is possibly TRBD2 (5 bases). CDR1 is SGHAT, CDR2 FQNNGV, per germline. The CDR3 covers 14 residues. V dropped 5 bases and J dropped 0 bases, with 11 bases sitting between them. In DNA form, the CDR3 reads TGTGCCAGCAGCCCGGACTGGATCTCCTACGAGCAGTACTTC. Protein: CASSPDWISYEQYF.

V usage is TRBV13 and J usage is TRBJ1-2; D possibly corresponds to TRBD1 (6 bases). Germline CDR1 PRHDT, CDR2 FYEKMQ (reference sequence). CDR3 size: 16 residues. Trimming left V 8 bases short and J 0 bases short, with 19 bases between. CDR3 sequence: CASGLLGTNSNYGYTF. The CDR3 nucleotides are TGTGCCAGCGGGCTGTTAGGGACAAACTCTAACTATGGCTACACCTTC. The variable domain in full, completed from reference TRBV13 and TRBJ1-2, reads AAGVIQSPRHLIKEKRETATLKCYPIPRHDTVYWYQQGPGQDPQFLISFYEKMQSDKGSIPDRFSAQQFSDYHSELNMSSLELGDSALYFCASGLLGTNSNYGYTFGSGTRLTVV.

The chain uses TRBV4-1 and TRBJ1-2, with a possible D match to TRBD1 (5 bases). The CDR3 runs to 15 residues. The germline V and J ends were trimmed by 0 bases and 0 bases, with 8 bases remaining between them. Germline V gene sequence: CDR1 MGHRA, CDR2 YSYEKL. CDR3 sequence: CASSQDPGTNYGYTF. The CDR3 coding sequence is TGCGCCAGCAGCCAAGATCCAGGGACTAACTATGGCTACACCTTC.